Below, 27 T cell receptor beta chains from the same sample are listed, as sequenced in a study of T-cell memory formation after mild COVID-19. Via MiXCR, TCRdb re-called the 5' RACE reads, giving one row per CDR3 protein. The sample holds 250,000 to 300,000 distinct CDR3 sequences, around 15% seen once. The source material was PBMCs or a T cell subset sorted from them (not recorded which). These receptors were collected from a man aged 18-30 years who had mild COVID-19 (a few samples of this study predate the infection). Cell type and time point are not known.

This clonotype was seen only a few times. This rearrangement joins TRBV20-1 to TRBJ2-1; D is unclear. This CDR3 is built from 15 residues. The V end was cut by 3 bases, the J end by 2 bases, with 14 bases between. Germline lookup yields CDR1 DFQATT and CDR2 SNEGSKA (reference sequence). CDR3 sequence: CSASLRASAYNEQFF. The CDR3 region has the DNA TGCAGTGCTAGTCTCCGGGCCTCGGCCTACAATGAGCAGTTCTTC.

There are a few counts of this clonotype. The chain links TRBV6-2 or TRBV6-3 to TRBJ1-5; D not resolved. The CDR3 extends over 13 amino acids. Germline V gene sequence: CDR1 MNHEY, CDR2 SVGEGT. V gave up 5 bases and J gave up 6 bases, with 11 bases separating them. CDR3 sequence (DNA): TGTGCCAGCAGTCCCTCCTGGGGTCAGCCCCAGCATTTT. This encodes CASSPSWGQPQHF.

V and J are TRBV4-1 and TRBJ1-5; D gene ambiguous. There are 15 residues in the CDR3. The germline gives CDR1 MGHRA, CDR2 YSYEKL. V was cut by 0 bases and J by 0 bases, with 6 bases left in between. CDR3 amino acids: CASSQDWISNQPQHF. DNA for the CDR3: TGCGCCAGCAGCCAAGATTGGATTAGCAATCAGCCCCAGCATTTT.

This clonotype showed up just a few times. This chain joins TRBV7-2 and TRBJ2-3; 16 bases are a match to TRBD2. The CDR3 spans 16 residues. V gave up 7 bases and J gave up 6 bases; unmatched junction bases: 7. Germline CDR1 reads SGHTA; CDR2 reads FQGNSA. The CDR3 region has the DNA TGTGCCAGCAACACATTGGGACTAGCGGGGGGGGATACGCAGTATTTT. Protein: CASNTLGLAGGDTQYF.

The chain couples TRBV5-1 to TRBJ2-5; 7 bases are a match to TRBD1. Germline V gene data show CDR1 as SGHRS and CDR2 as YFSETQ. This CDR3 is 15 amino acids long. The junction had 10 bases not matched to a gene; V was cut back by 5 bases and J by 3 bases. This chain's CDR3 is CASSFSAGTEETQYF. In nucleotides, the CDR3 is TGCGCCAGCAGTTTCTCGGCCGGGACAGAAGAGACCCAGTACTTC.

The gene calls are TRBV29-1 and TRBJ2-3, with D unresolved. The CDR3 loop spans 10 amino acids. Per the germline V gene, CDR1 is SQVTM and CDR2 is ANQGSEA. With 3 bases removed from V and 6 bases from J, the gap between germline ends came to 4 bases. In nucleotides, the CDR3 is TGCAGCGTTGAGGGGGATACGCAGTATTTT. Its translation is CSVEGDTQYF.

The CDR3 DNA is TGTGCCAGCAGCGAGGACTGGAGCTCCTACAATGAGCAGTTCTTC. It encodes CASSEDWSSYNEQFF. The chain combines TRBV5-5 with TRBJ2-1, with D maybe TRBD2 (5 bases). This CDR3 spans 15 amino acids. The germline V gene has CDR1 SGHKS and CDR2 YYEKEE (reference sequence). V lost 4 bases to trimming and J lost 0 bases, with 11 bases between them.

This clonotype was observed a handful of times. The V gene is TRBV18, the J gene TRBJ2-3, with D uncertain. The CDR3 loop spans 13 amino acids. The V gene's germline CDR1 is KGHSH and CDR2 LQKENI. The germline V and J ends were trimmed by 3 bases and 5 bases, with 9 bases remaining between them. The CDR3 protein is CASSPTSGDTQYF. The CDR3 DNA reads TGTGCCAGCTCACCGACATCGGGAGATACGCAGTATTTT.

This clonotype was picked up a small number of times. The V gene is TRBV7-8, the J gene TRBJ2-5, with 11 bases matching TRBD2. This CDR3 is 17 amino acids long. The germline CDR1 and CDR2 sequences are SGHVS and FQNEAQ. The ends lost 5 bases at V and 2 bases at J; junction bases unmatched: 10. As DNA, the CDR3 is TGTGCCAGCAGCCTAACTAGCGGGGGAACATTTCAAGAGACCCAGTACTTC. Encoded protein: CASSLTSGGTFQETQYF.

This chain uses TRBV7-8 with TRBJ1-2; possibly TRBD1 for D (5 bases). The V gene lost 5 bases and the J gene lost 2 bases, with 12 bases spanning the gap. This CDR3 has 14 residues. Germline CDR1 and CDR2: SGHVS and FQNEAQ. The CDR3 here is CASSERDLNYGYTF. CDR3 DNA sequence: TGTGCCAGCAGCGAGAGGGACTTGAACTATGGCTACACCTTC.

The V gene is TRBV28, the J gene TRBJ1-6; 9 positions agree with TRBD1. The junction had 4 bases not matched to a gene; V was cut back by 4 bases and J by 9 bases. The CDR3 loop spans 14 amino acids. Germline CDR1 MDHEN, CDR2 SYDVKM. The DNA of the CDR3 is TGTGCCAGCAGTTCAGGACAGGGGAGTTCACCCCTCCACTTT. Translated: CASSSGQGSSPLHF.

This clonotype was detected a few times. J is TRBJ2-3 and V is TRBV12-3 or TRBV12-4; D unclear. The CDR3 is 14 amino acids. V was clipped by 5 bases and J by 4 bases, with 13 bases between them. The CDR3 loop reads CASSPPTVADTQYF. Here the CDR3 DNA reads TGTGCCAGCAGTCCCCCCACAGTGGCAGATACGCAGTATTTT.

This clonotype was seen a few times. This chain uses TRBV11-2 with TRBJ2-7; TRBD2 agrees at 11 bases. Germline V gives CDR1 SGHAT, CDR2 FQNNGV. CDR3 length equals 20 residues. The J segment lost 2 bases and the V segment lost 4 bases, leaving 19 bases of the junction unmatched. The CDR3 reads CASSSRRGNKGTSGTYEQYF. Written as DNA, the CDR3 is TGTGCCAGCAGCTCGCGTCGCGGTAATAAAGGGACTAGCGGTACCTACGAGCAGTACTTC.

The chain links TRBV6-2 or TRBV6-3 to TRBJ2-7; TRBD1 matches 7 bases. The CDR3 extends over 17 amino acids. Germline V gene data show CDR1 as MNHEY and CDR2 as SVGEGT. The V segment lost 6 bases and the J segment 1 base; nucleotides outside the gene matches: 15. The CDR3 DNA sequence: TGTGCCAGCAGCCCGCGGCCTGACAGGGTCGAGTCCTACGAGCAGTACGTC. Residues: CASSPRPDRVESYEQYV.

V usage is TRBV20-1 and J usage is TRBJ2-5; D not certain. Trimming removed 0 bases from V and 5 bases from J, with 16 bases in between. The CDR3 runs to 15 residues. Germline V lookup: CDR1 DFQATT, CDR2 SNEGSKA (reference sequence). CDR3 protein: CSARDPTRVGETQYF. In DNA form, the CDR3 reads TGCAGTGCTAGAGATCCTACTCGAGTGGGGGAGACCCAGTACTTC.

This clonotype has a handful of counts. The chain uses TRBV20-1 and TRBJ2-7, with 11 bases fitting TRBD1. V lost 0 bases to trimming and J lost 3 bases; unmatched junction nucleotides: 13. Germline V lookup: CDR1 DFQATT, CDR2 SNEGSKA (reference sequence). The CDR3 has 18 amino acids. The DNA of the CDR3 is TGCAGTGCTAGAGATGTCACCGGCGGGACAGGGGGTTACTACGAGCAGTACGTC. Protein: CSARDVTGGTGGYYEQYV.

The gene calls are TRBV7-2 and TRBJ1-2; 7 bases agree with TRBD1. Per the germline V gene, CDR1 is SGHTA and CDR2 is FQGNSA. V was pared by 5 bases and J by 5 bases, with 8 bases of the junction left unmatched. This CDR3 comprises 14 residues. CDR3 nucleotides: TGTGCCAGCAGCCGTCAAACAGGGGCTTATGGCTACACCTTC. This translates into CASSRQTGAYGYTF. Drawing the rest from reference TRBV7-2 and TRBJ1-2, the complete variable domain is GAGVSQSPSNKVTEKGKDVELRCDPISGHTALYWYRQSLGQGLEFLIYFQGNSAPDKSGLPSDRFSAERTGGSVSTLTIQRTQQEDSAVYLCASSRQTGAYGYTFGSGTRLTVV.

This clonotype has more than one count but fewer than ten. The chain links TRBV5-1 to TRBJ2-1; D might be TRBD1 (5 bases). Trimming removed 4 bases at V and 7 bases at J, with 15 bases between. This CDR3 is built from 14 residues. CDR1 and CDR2 from the germline V gene are SGHRS and YFSETQ. CDR3 protein: CASSRQGSRNEQFF. In DNA, the CDR3 is TGCGCCAGCAGCCGGCAGGGTAGTAGGAATGAGCAGTTCTTC.

This chain joins TRBV5-5 and TRBJ1-1, with D unclear. CDR1 SGHKS and CDR2 YYEKEE come from the germline V gene (reference sequence). V dropped 6 bases and J dropped 0 bases, with 9 bases sitting between them. The CDR3 consists of 13 residues. CDR3 sequence (DNA): TGTGCCAGCACCCCTCTGTTGAACACTGAAGCTTTCTTT. This gives the protein CASTPLLNTEAFF.

The V call is TRBV4-3, the J call TRBJ2-2; 13 nucleotides line up with TRBD2. J was trimmed by 5 bases and V by 3 bases; bases with no gene match: 12. Germline values: CDR1 LGHNA, CDR2 YSLEER. The CDR3 contains 19 residues. CDR3 DNA: TGCGCCAGCAGCCACCGACGGGGACTAGCGGGGAGTCTTACCGGGGAGCTGTTTTTT. Translated, it gives CASSHRRGLAGSLTGELFF.

The V call is TRBV20-1, the J call TRBJ1-1; possible D gene TRBD1, 5 bases. The germline V gene has CDR1 DFQATT and CDR2 SNEGSKA (reference sequence). The V end was cut by 3 bases, the J end by 0 bases, with 11 bases between. The CDR3 length is 14 residues. The CDR3, as DNA: TGCAGTGCTAGGGGGGGGAGTATGAACACTGAAGCTTTCTTT. Its translation: CSARGGSMNTEAFF.

CDR3 nucleotides: TGTGCCAGCAGCGTAGAAACAGGGGGCGTCACAGATACGCAGTATTTT. This codes for CASSVETGGVTDTQYF. The gene calls are TRBV9 and TRBJ2-3, with TRBD1 identical over 9 bases. J gave up 2 bases and V 0 bases, and 4 bases lay outside the gene matches. Germline loops: CDR1 SGDLS, CDR2 YYNGEE. The CDR3 is 16 residues long.

This clonotype has only a few counts. The rearrangement links TRBV5-1 to TRBJ2-2; D gene unclear. Per germline, CDR1 SGHRS and CDR2 YFSETQ. V shed 0 bases and J shed 1 base, with 7 bases lying between them. CDR3 size: 15 residues. As DNA, the CDR3 is TGCGCCAGCAGCTTGGCCCGGCAGAACACCGGGGAGCTGTTTTTT. It specifies CASSLARQNTGELFF.

The genes are TRBV30 and TRBJ2-1, with D unresolved. Germline V gives CDR1 GTSNPN, CDR2 SVGIG (reference sequence). The CDR3 contains 10 residues. The V and J ends lost 0 bases and 10 bases respectively, with 4 bases between them. The CDR3 sequence is CAWSVEEQFF. CDR3 in DNA: TGTGCCTGGAGTGTTGAGGAGCAGTTCTTC.

This clonotype was seen only a few times. The V call is TRBV12-3 or TRBV12-4, the J call TRBJ2-3; no reliable D call. V lost 7 bases to trimming and J lost 4 bases, with 9 bases between them. There are 12 residues in the CDR3. The CDR3 sequence: CASTRGPDTQYF. The CDR3 region has the DNA TGTGCCAGCACCCGAGGTCCAGATACGCAGTATTTT.

This clonotype was detected a few times. The chain joins TRBV7-3 to TRBJ2-2; 8 bases match TRBD2. This CDR3 has 15 residues. Per the germline V gene, CDR1 is SGHTA and CDR2 is FQGTGA. The V segment lost 1 base and the J segment 6 bases; nucleotides outside the gene matches: 4. In DNA form, the CDR3 reads TGTGCCAGCAGCTTAAGCCCGGGAGGGGCCGGGGAGCTGTTTTTT. This sequence encodes CASSLSPGGAGELFF.

This clonotype was counted only a few times. The chain recombines TRBV5-6 with TRBJ1-4; 8 nucleotides agree with TRBD1. Unmatched junction bases numbered 5, after V lost 3 bases and J lost 7 bases. Germline assignment: CDR1 SGHDT and CDR2 YYEEEE. This CDR3 has 14 residues. Written as DNA, the CDR3 is TGTGCCAGCAGCTCGGACAGGGAGGGTGAAAAACTGTTTTTT. This sequence encodes CASSSDREGEKLFF.